The 27 T cell receptor beta chains listed next were all sequenced from one sample in a study of cytomegalovirus exposure and HLA in healthy donors. This PCR relied on a set of 60 Vbeta primers and 13 Jbeta primers. Assay used: immunoSEQ multiplex PCR; TCRdb lists only in-frame clones, some missing. The sample has some 150,000 clones; roughly three quarters are singletons. Specimen: PBMCs. The receptors stem from a woman between 40 and 55 years old in good health and CMV-seronegative.

This chain joins TRBV9 and TRBJ1-6; TRBD1 matches 7 bases. The germline CDR1 and CDR2 sequences are SGDLS and YYNGEE. Trimming cost V 3 bases and J 6 bases; bases outside gene matches: 6. The length of the CDR3 is 15 residues. CDR3 nucleotides: TGTGCCAGCAGCGGACAGGGTTTTGCTAATTCACCCCTCCACTTT. The encoded protein is CASSGQGFANSPLHF.

This chain uses TRBV5-1 with TRBJ2-1, with 9 bases that match TRBD2. Germline CDR1 SGHRS, CDR2 YFSETQ. The CDR3 contains 15 residues. V shed 0 bases, J shed 6 bases, and the junction held 4 bases outside the gene matches. CDR3 nucleotide sequence: TGCGCCAGCAGCTTGGCGTCTAGCGGGGTCAATGAGCAGTTCTTC. Its translation is CASSLASSGVNEQFF. The whole variable domain, filled in from reference TRBV5-1 and TRBJ2-1, reads KAGVTQTPRYLIKTRGQQVTLSCSPISGHRSVSWYQQTPGQGLQFLFEYFSETQRNKGNFPGRFSGRQFSNSRSEMNVSTLELGDSALYLCASSLASSGVNEQFFGPGTRLTVL.

Note on this clone: The sample has other DNA sequences that encode this CDR3 too. The V call is TRBV7-9, the J call TRBJ2-7; D possibly corresponds to TRBD2 (7 bases). The CDR3 is made up of 16 amino acids. V was shortened by 3 bases and J by 2 bases, with 17 bases between the two germline ends. Germline assignment: CDR1 SEHNR and CDR2 FQNEAQ (reference sequence). Here the CDR3 reads CASSLGAGAPTYEQYF. In DNA form, the CDR3 reads TGTGCCAGCAGCTTGGGTGCGGGGGCTCCAACCTACGAGCAGTACTTC. The complete variable domain, with remaining parts taken from reference TRBV7-9 and TRBJ2-7, reads DTGVSQNPRHKITKRGQNVTFRCDPISEHNRLYWYRQTLGQGPEFLTYFQNEAQLEKSRLLSDRFSAERPKGSFSTLEIQRTEQGDSAMYLCASSLGAGAPTYEQYFGPGTRLTVT.

Points on this clone: One end of the junction is discordant with germline, which a read error may explain. V is TRBV27 and J is TRBJ2-7; 8 nucleotides align to TRBD1. The V gene's germline CDR1 is MNHEY and CDR2 SMNVEV (reference sequence). The CDR3 contains 12 residues. The CDR3 loop is CSSRGPAYEQYF. The CDR3 nucleotides are TGTTCCAGCAGGGGGCCGGCCTACGAGCAGTACTTC.

In this sample, this clone turned up a few times. The chain links TRBV5-1 to TRBJ1-4, with TRBD1 matching 8 bases. The junction had 8 bases not matched to a gene; V was cut back by 5 bases and J by 8 bases. CDR1 is SGHRS, CDR2 YFSETQ, per germline. This CDR3 region has 14 residues. The CDR3 sequence: CASSQTDRVEKLFF. The CDR3 nucleotides read TGCGCCAGCAGTCAAACGGACAGGGTGGAAAAACTGTTTTTT.

This clone appeared once. The chain links TRBV7-9 to TRBJ1-2; D gene unclear. Trimming cost V 1 base and J 5 bases, with 8 bases left between them. CDR1 SEHNR and CDR2 FQNEAQ come from the germline V gene (reference sequence). The CDR3 spans 13 residues. This chain's CDR3 is CASSLEEGYGYTF. The CDR3 nucleotides are TGTGCCAGCAGCTTAGAGGAGGGATATGGCTACACCTTC.

The chain uses TRBV9 and TRBJ1-2; D gene unclear. The germline V gene has CDR1 SGDLS and CDR2 YYNGEE. The CDR3 totals 15 residues. V was pared by 0 bases and J by 7 bases, with 16 bases between. CDR3: CASSVDPGMGGGYTF. The DNA of the CDR3 is TGTGCCAGCAGCGTAGACCCGGGGATGGGTGGTGGCTACACCTTC.

The chain has TRBV5-1 and TRBJ2-7; 7 nucleotides match TRBD1. V gave up 0 bases and J gave up 3 bases; unmatched junction bases: 6. The CDR3 is 15 residues long. CDR1 and CDR2 from the germline V gene are SGHRS and YFSETQ. CDR3 sequence reads: CASSLARDSFYEQYF. Here the CDR3 DNA reads TGCGCCAGCAGCTTGGCCCGGGACAGTTTCTACGAGCAGTACTTC.

The rearrangement uses TRBV5-5 and TRBJ2-6, with 8 bases aligning to TRBD1. After removal of 0 bases from V and 0 bases from J, the junction contained 5 bases not matched to a gene. The CDR3 consists of 18 residues. Germline V CDR1 and CDR2: SGHKS, YYEKEE (reference sequence). CDR3 loop: CASSLAQGAVSGANVLTF. For the CDR3, the DNA is TGTGCCAGCAGCTTGGCTCAGGGGGCCGTCTCTGGGGCCAACGTCCTGACTTTC.

Only one count was recorded for this clone. This rearrangement joins TRBV19 to TRBJ1-5; D remains unclear. From germline, CDR1 is LNHDA and CDR2 SQIVND (reference sequence). V gave up 7 bases and J gave up 2 bases, with 9 bases separating them. This CDR3 contains 13 residues. CDR3: CASTGLGNQPQHF. The CDR3 coding sequence is TGTGCCAGTACAGGATTGGGCAATCAGCCCCAGCATTTT.

V gene TRBV6-5 combines with J gene TRBJ1-1; 7 bases are a match to TRBD1. The V gene end was trimmed by 8 bases and the J gene end by 2 bases; junction bases not matched to a gene: 5. This CDR3 spans 13 amino acids. Germline loops: CDR1 MNHEY, CDR2 SVGAGI. CDR3 bases: TGTGCCAGCCACTACAGGGGAAACACTGAAGCTTTCTTT. Its translation: CASHYRGNTEAFF.

The J gene is TRBJ2-3, the V gene TRBV9; 10 bases are shared with TRBD1. CDR3 length: 16 amino acids. Germline trimming cut 0 bases from V and 1 base from J; bases unmatched to any gene: 2. In germline, CDR1 is SGDLS, CDR2 YYNGEE. In DNA, the CDR3 is TGTGCCAGCAGCGTAGCCGGGACAGGGGGCACAGATACGCAGTATTTT. The encoded protein is CASSVAGTGGTDTQYF.

The gene calls are TRBV9 and TRBJ1-3; D is undetermined. This CDR3 comprises 17 residues. Germline V gene data show CDR1 as SGDLS and CDR2 as YYNGEE. V was trimmed by 3 bases and J by 8 bases, leaving 24 bases between them. The DNA of the CDR3 is TGTGCCAGCAGCGGGCTCGGGAGAGGAGCGGTGATGGACACCATATATTTT. This encodes CASSGLGRGAVMDTIYF.

This chain joins TRBV5-4 and TRBJ2-2, with D possibly matching TRBD1 (6 bases). Trimming cost V 1 base and J 5 bases, with 15 bases left between them. The CDR3 totals 16 residues. Germline CDR1 is SGHNT and CDR2 is YYREEE (reference sequence). This chain's CDR3 is CASSLHSTGYTGELFF. CDR3 DNA: TGTGCCAGCAGCTTGCATTCCACAGGGTATACCGGGGAGCTGTTTTTT.

V usage is TRBV2 and J usage is TRBJ1-1, with D uncertain. Per the germline V gene, CDR1 is SNHLY and CDR2 is FYNNEI. This CDR3 spans 11 amino acids. Trimming removed 9 bases from V and 1 base from J, with 6 bases in between. The CDR3 here is CARHRNTEAFF. CDR3 in DNA: TGTGCCAGGCACAGGAACACTGAAGCTTTCTTT.

The gene calls are TRBV27 and TRBJ2-7; D is perhaps TRBD1 (6 bases). The CDR3 contains 14 residues. Trimming took off 6 bases at V and 1 base at J, with 13 bases between the two ends. In germline, CDR1 is MNHEY, CDR2 SMNVEV (reference sequence). This CDR3 reads CASRRQVTSYEQYF. CDR3 DNA sequence: TGTGCCAGCAGAAGACAGGTTACATCCTACGAGCAGTACTTC.

This chain uses TRBV6-1 with TRBJ2-7; D remains ambiguous. V lost 8 bases and J lost 2, with 13 bases in between. Germline lookup yields CDR1 MNHNS and CDR2 SASEGT. CDR3 length: 13 amino acids. CDR3 nucleotides: TGTGCCAGCGACAACATGTTTACCTACGAGCAGTACTTC. This codes for CASDNMFTYEQYF.

The V gene is TRBV5-1, the J gene TRBJ2-6, with D maybe TRBD2 (6 bases). V was shortened by 2 bases and J by 1 base, with 13 bases between the two germline ends. Germline CDR1 is SGHRS and CDR2 is YFSETQ. The CDR3 runs to 17 residues. In nucleotides, the CDR3 is TGCGCCAGCAGCTTACTTCAGGGACTGTCTGGGGCCAACGTCCTGACTTTC. This codes for CASSLLQGLSGANVLTF.

This clone came up many times. Other DNA sequences from this sample encode an identical CDR3 as well. The chain is built from TRBV5-4 and TRBJ1-5; 8 bases map to TRBD1. There are 14 residues in the CDR3. V lost 0 bases and J lost 6; bases outside the gene matches: 2. CDR1 and CDR2 from the germline V gene are SGHNT and YYREEE (reference sequence). The CDR3 is CASSLAGGGQPQHF. CDR3 sequence (DNA): TGTGCCAGCAGCTTGGCAGGGGGCGGTCAGCCCCAGCATTTT.

V usage is TRBV18 and J usage is TRBJ2-3; 8 bases are a match to TRBD2. Germline V gives CDR1 KGHSH, CDR2 LQKENI. Trimming cost V 0 bases and J 3 bases; bases outside gene matches: 11. The CDR3 is made up of 18 amino acids. Written as DNA, the CDR3 is TGTGCCAGCTCACCACCGTCGAGCGGGAGACAACTTACAGATACGCAGTATTTT. Translated: CASSPPSSGRQLTDTQYF.

This sequence joins TRBV30 and TRBJ1-2; the D gene is possibly TRBD1 (5 bases). V lost 2 bases and J 2 bases, leaving 6 bases between the germline ends. The CDR3 covers 12 residues. Germline lookup yields CDR1 GTSNPN and CDR2 SVGIG (reference sequence). The CDR3 loop reads CAWSKGNYGYTF. In nucleotides, the CDR3 is TGTGCCTGGAGTAAGGGGAACTATGGCTACACCTTC.

This chain joins TRBV5-5 and TRBJ1-4, with a tentative D call TRBD1 (5 bases). Germline CDR1 SGHKS, CDR2 YYEKEE (reference sequence). V gave up 4 bases and J gave up 3 bases, with 19 bases separating them. The CDR3 is made up of 17 amino acids. The CDR3: CASSPRVGAGANEKLFF. CDR3 in DNA: TGTGCCAGCAGCCCGCGAGTGGGCGCGGGGGCTAATGAAAAACTGTTTTTT.

The chain recombines TRBV7-9 with TRBJ1-5, with 7 bases fitting TRBD1. V was pared by 4 bases and J by 6 bases, with 9 bases of the junction left unmatched. The CDR3 extends over 15 amino acids. The germline V gene has CDR1 SEHNR and CDR2 FQNEAQ (reference sequence). The CDR3 DNA reads as TGTGCCAGCAGCTCAGACAGGGTTCCCGGTCAGCCCCAGCATTTT. This codes for CASSSDRVPGQPQHF.

The V and J genes are TRBV29-1 and TRBJ1-2; possible D gene TRBD1, 6 bases. The CDR3 length is 14 residues. From germline, CDR1 is SQVTM and CDR2 ANQGSEA. V lost 4 bases and J lost 5, with 17 bases in between. CDR3 region: CSVGDLGTSYGYTF. Here the CDR3 DNA reads TGCAGCGTTGGGGACCTCGGGACATCTTATGGCTACACCTTC. Full variable domain (missing parts from reference TRBV29-1 and TRBJ1-2): SAVISQKPSRDICQRGTSLTIQCQVDSQVTMMFWYRQQPGQSLTLIATANQGSEATYESGFVIDKFPISRPNLTFSTLTVSNMSPEDSSIYLCSVGDLGTSYGYTFGSGTRLTVV.

The rearrangement joins TRBV19 to TRBJ2-1; the match to TRBD2 covers 10 bases. The CDR3 extends over 14 amino acids. V lost 4 bases, J lost 6 bases, and 3 bases stayed unmatched. Germline V gene sequence: CDR1 LNHDA, CDR2 SQIVND (reference sequence). CDR3 nucleotide sequence: TGTGCCAGTAGTACGGGACTAGCGTTCAATGAGCAGTTCTTC. Encoded protein: CASSTGLAFNEQFF.

The rearrangement uses TRBV5-1 and TRBJ1-1; 8 nucleotides agree with TRBD1. V dropped 7 bases and J dropped 0; count of bases not matched to a gene: 5. The CDR3 runs 14 residues. Germline lookup yields CDR1 SGHRS and CDR2 YFSETQ. The CDR3 sequence is CASYRGMVNTEAFF. The CDR3 DNA is TGCGCCAGCTACAGGGGGATGGTGAACACTGAAGCTTTCTTT. The variable domain in full, completed from reference TRBV5-1 and TRBJ1-1, reads KAGVTQTPRYLIKTRGQQVTLSCSPISGHRSVSWYQQTPGQGLQFLFEYFSETQRNKGNFPGRFSGRQFSNSRSEMNVSTLELGDSALYLCASYRGMVNTEAFFGQGTRLTVV.

The sample holds one count of this clone. The genes are TRBV19 and TRBJ1-5, with D possibly matching TRBD1 (5 bases). The CDR3 runs to 15 residues. The germline gives CDR1 LNHDA, CDR2 SQIVND (reference sequence). Trimming took 1 base from V and 6 from J, leaving 13 bases between them. The CDR3 loop is CASSIGGVSFQPQHF. CDR3 bases: TGTGCCAGTAGTATAGGGGGGGTGTCTTTTCAGCCCCAGCATTTT.